These 27 T cell receptor beta chains share one sample of origin, sequenced in a study of cytomegalovirus exposure and HLA in healthy donors. Only in-frame clones appear in the TCRdb table, and some are missing; sequencing was by immunoSEQ multiplex PCR. The sample holds fewer than 250,000 clones; approximately 87% are singletons and the top ten take 5.5% to 6.5%. Sequenced sample: PBMCs. The receptors here all came from a woman aged 18-29 years in good health and CMV-seronegative.

This clone was detected only once. J is TRBJ2-2 and V is TRBV6-5; D tentatively fits TRBD1 or TRBD2 (5 bases each). The CDR3 is 15 residues long. V shed 5 bases and J shed 5 bases, with 15 bases lying between them. The germline V gene has CDR1 MNHEY and CDR2 SVGAGI. The CDR3 nucleotides are TGTGCCAGCAGTCCCCCGGGACCGTTGACCGGGGAGCTGTTTTTT. Its translation: CASSPPGPLTGELFF.

The chain has TRBV5-6 and TRBJ1-5; TRBD1 matches at 8 bases. The CDR3 has 14 amino acids. Germline V gives CDR1 SGHDT, CDR2 YYEEEE. V gave up 2 bases and J gave up 7 bases; unmatched junction bases: 5. The CDR3 loop is CASSLGQGGQPQHF. The CDR3 nucleotides are TGTGCCAGCAGCTTAGGACAGGGAGGCCAGCCCCAGCATTTT.

The chain links TRBV5-1 to TRBJ2-7, with D unresolved. The CDR3 runs 14 residues. With 4 bases removed from V and 4 bases from J, the gap between germline ends came to 15 bases. Looked up from germline, CDR1 is SGHRS and CDR2 is YFSETQ. This CDR3 is CASSQPGLSYEQYF. The DNA for the CDR3 is TGCGCCAGCAGCCAACCCGGGTTGAGTTACGAGCAGTACTTC.

The chain recombines TRBV7-8 with TRBJ2-7; the D call may be TRBD1 or TRBD2 (5 bases each). CDR3 size: 11 residues. Trimming removed 5 bases at V and 7 bases at J, with 9 bases between. Germline V gives CDR1 SGHVS, CDR2 FQNEAQ. Here the CDR3 DNA reads TGTGCCAGCAGCCCCGGGGCGGAGCAGTACTTC. It translates to CASSPGAEQYF.

This clone was observed a few times. The rearrangement joins TRBV28 to TRBJ2-7; TRBD1 agrees at 9 bases. V trimming: 5 bases; J trimming: 4 bases; junction bases outside the gene matches: 12. The germline V gene encodes CDR1 MDHEN and CDR2 SYDVKM. The CDR3 consists of 16 residues. The CDR3 sequence: CASSPDRGTGRYEQYF. CDR3 nucleotides: TGTGCCAGCAGTCCTGATCGGGGGACAGGGCGATACGAGCAGTACTTC.

The chain recombines TRBV5-1 with TRBJ1-1; D remains unclear. Germline values: CDR1 SGHRS, CDR2 YFSETQ. V was cut by 3 bases and J by 3 bases, with 12 bases left in between. The CDR3 extends over 14 amino acids. The CDR3 sequence: CASSWVGWDTEAFF. CDR3 nucleotides: TGCGCCAGCAGCTGGGTTGGCTGGGACACTGAAGCTTTCTTT.

This clone was seen a single time. The gene calls are TRBV6-5 and TRBJ1-5; D unclear. V lost 5 bases and J 6 bases, leaving 17 bases between the germline ends. The CDR3 spans 15 residues. CDR1 is MNHEY and CDR2 is SVGAGI in the germline V gene. For the CDR3, the DNA is TGTGCCAGCAGTCCGGGTGGAGATGGAAGTCAGCCCCAGCATTTT. The encoded protein is CASSPGGDGSQPQHF.

CDR3 DNA sequence: TGTGCCAGCAGTTTAGAGGGACTAGCATACGAGCAGTTCTTC. Its protein product is CASSLEGLAYEQFF. The chain couples TRBV28 to TRBJ2-1; 9 bases fit TRBD2. The CDR3 covers 14 residues. V trimming: 2 bases; J trimming: 10 bases; junction bases outside the gene matches: 6. Germline assignment: CDR1 MDHEN and CDR2 SYDVKM.

This chain joins TRBV29-1 and TRBJ1-1; D might be TRBD1 (6 bases). The CDR3 extends over 13 amino acids. Trimming removed 5 bases from V and 1 base from J, with 11 bases in between. Germline lookup yields CDR1 SQVTM and CDR2 ANQGSEA. The CDR3: CSVPGAKNTEAFF. CDR3 nucleotides: TGCAGCGTTCCAGGGGCCAAGAACACTGAAGCTTTCTTT.

V gene TRBV15 combines with J gene TRBJ1-1; D remains ambiguous. The germline gives CDR1 LNHNV, CDR2 YYDKDF (reference sequence). The ends were cut back, 0 bases at V and 3 bases at J, with 8 bases in the middle. The CDR3 contains 14 residues. The CDR3 reads CATSRDPGYTEAFF. CDR3 bases: TGTGCCACCAGCAGAGATCCCGGGTACACTGAAGCTTTCTTT.

The chain joins TRBV6-1 to TRBJ1-1; D perhaps matches TRBD1 (5 bases). There are 15 residues in the CDR3. Trimming cost V 7 bases and J 1 base, with 16 bases left between them. Germline loops: CDR1 MNHNS, CDR2 SASEGT. The CDR3 DNA is TGTGCCAGCACCCAGGGAGGGGTCCGGAACACTGAAGCTTTCTTT. Translation gives CASTQGGVRNTEAFF.

V and J are TRBV5-1 and TRBJ1-6; TRBD1 is a possible D gene (6 bases). Trimming stripped 0 bases from V and 2 bases from J, with 9 bases between. CDR3 size: 16 residues. Germline V gene data show CDR1 as SGHRS and CDR2 as YFSETQ. Here the CDR3 reads CASSLAGGAYNSPLHF. CDR3 bases: TGCGCCAGCAGCTTGGCCGGGGGCGCCTATAATTCACCCCTCCACTTT.

This sequence joins TRBV28 and TRBJ2-2, with D unclear. CDR3 length: 14 residues. Trimming pared 7 bases from V and 6 bases from J, leaving 15 bases between. Germline CDR1 and CDR2: MDHEN and SYDVKM. This CDR3 is CASTLIGVPGELFF. CDR3 DNA sequence: TGTGCCAGCACCCTAATAGGCGTCCCCGGGGAGCTGTTTTTT.

J is TRBJ2-1 and V is TRBV7-2; 10 bases agree with TRBD2. Germline V gene sequence: CDR1 SGHTA, CDR2 FQGNSA. Losses at the gene ends were 3 bases for V and 9 bases for J; bases not matched to a gene: 5. There are 14 residues in the CDR3. Here the CDR3 DNA reads TGTGCCAGCAGCTTCCGAGCGGGAGGGTCTGAGCAGTTCTTC. This codes for CASSFRAGGSEQFF.

V is TRBV30 and J is TRBJ2-3, with D uncertain. CDR1 and CDR2 from the germline V gene are GTSNPN and SVGIG (reference sequence). The CDR3 consists of 11 residues. V gave up 1 base and J gave up 4 bases, with 3 bases separating them. The CDR3 sequence: CAWSAPDTQYF. In nucleotides, the CDR3 is TGTGCCTGGAGTGCCCCAGATACGCAGTATTTT.

The chain links TRBV7-3 to TRBJ1-1; unclear D gene. Trimming shortened V by 4 bases and J by 1 base, and 10 bases separated the two germline ends. The CDR3 spans 14 residues. Germline loops: CDR1 SGHTA, CDR2 FQGTGA. The CDR3 DNA reads TGTGCCAGCAGCTCCCATCCGGAGAACACTGAAGCTTTCTTT. Its translation is CASSSHPENTEAFF.

The gene calls are TRBV28 and TRBJ2-7; D remains unclear. Germline lookup yields CDR1 MDHEN and CDR2 SYDVKM. The length of the CDR3 is 12 residues. V was trimmed by 3 bases and J by 4 bases, leaving 7 bases between them. The CDR3 spells CASSLGFYEQYF. CDR3 coding DNA: TGTGCCAGCAGTTTGGGGTTTTACGAGCAGTACTTC.

The sample holds a few counts of this clone. The V call is TRBV11-2, the J call TRBJ1-4, with TRBD1 identical over 7 bases. The CDR3 covers 15 residues. Losses at the gene ends were 5 bases for V and 2 bases for J; bases not matched to a gene: 5. Germline CDR1 reads SGHAT; CDR2 reads FQNNGV. CDR3 DNA sequence: TGTGCCAGCAGCCCAGGGGGGAGGACTAATGAAAAACTGTTTTTT. It codes for CASSPGGRTNEKLFF.

The V and J genes are TRBV27 and TRBJ1-2; TRBD1 aligns across 8 bases. Per germline, CDR1 MNHEY and CDR2 SMNVEV (reference sequence). V lost 3 bases and J lost 3; bases outside the gene matches: 6. The CDR3 length is 15 residues. CDR3 DNA: TGTGCCAGCAGTTTGGTCGGGACAGGAGACTATGGCTACACCTTC. It yields the protein CASSLVGTGDYGYTF.

This clone was recorded once. The chain combines TRBV7-9 with TRBJ2-7, with a tentative D call TRBD1 (6 bases). Trimming left V 4 bases short and J 0 bases short, with 13 bases between. The CDR3 has 15 amino acids. The V gene's germline CDR1 is SEHNR and CDR2 FQNEAQ (reference sequence). The DNA for the CDR3 is TGTGCCAGCAGCTCCCCTGACAGGAGCTCCTACGAGCAGTACTTC. It is translated as CASSSPDRSSYEQYF. Drawing the rest from reference TRBV7-9 and TRBJ2-7, the complete variable domain is DTGVSQNPRHKITKRGQNVTFRCDPISEHNRLYWYRQTLGQGPEFLTYFQNEAQLEKSRLLSDRFSAERPKGSFSTLEIQRTEQGDSAMYLCASSSPDRSSYEQYFGPGTRLTVT.

V is TRBV18 and J is TRBJ2-3; no definite D call. The V gene lost 5 bases and the J gene lost 0 bases, with 6 bases spanning the gap. This CDR3 is built from 13 residues. Germline-derived CDR1 and CDR2 are KGHSH and LQKENI. CDR3 sequence: CASSSSSTDTQYF. In DNA form, the CDR3 reads TGTGCCAGCTCATCCTCTAGCACAGATACGCAGTATTTT. The full variable domain, with the rest looked up from reference TRBV18 and TRBJ2-3, is NAGVMQNPRHLVRRRGQEARLRCSPMKGHSHVYWYRQLPEEGLKFMVYLQKENIIDESGMPKERFSAEFPKEGPSILRIQQVVRGDSAAYFCASSSSSTDTQYFGPGTRLTVL.

This clone was picked up a small number of times. The rearrangement links TRBV6-4 to TRBJ1-3; D uncertain. The length of the CDR3 is 13 residues. V shed 6 bases and J shed 4 bases, with 10 bases lying between them. Germline V gene sequence: CDR1 MRHNA, CDR2 SNTAGT. CDR3 amino acids: CASSGVRGNTIYF. The CDR3 coding sequence is TGTGCCAGCAGCGGGGTGAGGGGAAACACCATATATTTT.

V gene TRBV9 combines with J gene TRBJ1-1, with 10 nucleotides matching TRBD1. V shed 3 bases, J shed 11 bases, and the junction held 7 bases outside the gene matches. Germline assignment: CDR1 SGDLS and CDR2 YYNGEE. The CDR3 totals 13 residues. The CDR3 region is CASSAGGTGEAFF. DNA for the CDR3: TGTGCCAGCAGCGCGGGAGGGACAGGGGAGGCTTTCTTT. Together with reference TRBV9 and TRBJ1-1, the CDR3 gives the full variable domain: DSGVTQTPKHLITATGQRVTLRCSPRSGDLSVYWYQQSLDQGLQFLIQYYNGEERAKGNILERFSAQQFPDLHSELNLSSLELGDSALYFCASSAGGTGEAFFGQGTRLTVV.

This sequence joins TRBV5-6 and TRBJ1-6; D is uncertain. The V gene's germline CDR1 is SGHDT and CDR2 YYEEEE. Trimming removed 4 bases from V and 9 bases from J, with 11 bases in between. The CDR3 spans 13 residues. CDR3 DNA: TGTGCCAGCAGCCCCCAACCGAGTTCACCCCTCCACTTT. It yields the protein CASSPQPSSPLHF. Combining the CDR3 with reference TRBV5-6 and TRBJ1-6 gives the whole variable domain DAGVTQSPTHLIKTRGQQVTLRCSPKSGHDTVSWYQQALGQGPQFIFQYYEEEERQRGNFPDRFSGHQFPNYSSELNVNALLLGDSALYLCASSPQPSSPLHFGNGTRLTVT.

Note on this clone: At one end, the junction sequence differs from germline, possibly due to a read error. The chain is built from TRBV20-1 and TRBJ2-7, with D maybe TRBD2 (5 bases). There are 11 residues in the CDR3. Germline loops: CDR1 DFQATT, CDR2 SNEGSKA (reference sequence). The CDR3 protein is CSAEDSHEQYF. The CDR3, as DNA: TGCAGTGCCGAGGACTCCCACGAGCAGTACTTC.

The chain links TRBV29-1 to TRBJ1-1; 7 bases are shared with TRBD1. The CDR3 totals 14 residues. In germline, CDR1 is SQVTM, CDR2 ANQGSEA. With 6 bases clipped from V and 5 bases from J, the junction kept 12 bases outside the gene matches. The CDR3 DNA reads as TGCAGCGTCGATTTAACAGGGGAGAGAACTGAAGCTTTCTTT. It codes for CSVDLTGERTEAFF. Looking up the rest from reference TRBV29-1 and TRBJ1-1 gives the full variable domain: SAVISQKPSRDICQRGTSLTIQCQVDSQVTMMFWYRQQPGQSLTLIATANQGSEATYESGFVIDKFPISRPNLTFSTLTVSNMSPEDSSIYLCSVDLTGERTEAFFGQGTRLTVV.

The count of this clone is one. The chain links TRBV25-1 to TRBJ2-3; D remains unclear. V gave up 3 bases and J gave up 6 bases, with 13 bases separating them. The CDR3 has 14 residues. Germline V gene data show CDR1 as MGHDK and CDR2 as SYGVNS. CDR3 amino acids: CASSDSGSRDTQYF. The CDR3 coding sequence is TGTGCCAGCAGTGACTCCGGTTCGAGGGATACGCAGTATTTT. Looking up the rest from reference TRBV25-1 and TRBJ2-3 gives the full variable domain: EADIYQTPRYLVIGTGKKITLECSQTMGHDKMYWYQQDPGMELHLIHYSYGVNSTEKGDLSSESTVSRIRTEHFPLTLESARPSHTSQYLCASSDSGSRDTQYFGPGTRLTVL.